This T cell receptor (beta chain) was profiled in a study of response to subunit inactivated influenza vaccine. Study results and limitations: Authors suggested few new T cells are recruited by each seasonal influenza vaccination.

Points on this clonotype: Its antigen is still unknown.

MiXCR, run by TCRdb on the RT-PCR reads, gives a single entry per CDR3 protein. The table has 600,000 to 700,000 distinct CDR3 sequences, approximately 14% seen once. This material consisted of PBMCs from blood, taken 14 to 15 days before vaccination. This TCR derives from a man in his fifties who received an inactivated influenza vaccine.

CDR3 bases: TGTGCCAGCAGCCCCCCGGCAGCGGGAGCATCCGAGCAGTACTTC. Protein sequence: CASSPPAAGASEQYF. The chain has TRBV5-6 and TRBJ2-7; 8 positions match TRBD2. The CDR3 runs 15 residues. V lost 4 bases and J lost 6; bases outside the gene matches: 12. Per germline, CDR1 SGHDT and CDR2 YYEEEE.